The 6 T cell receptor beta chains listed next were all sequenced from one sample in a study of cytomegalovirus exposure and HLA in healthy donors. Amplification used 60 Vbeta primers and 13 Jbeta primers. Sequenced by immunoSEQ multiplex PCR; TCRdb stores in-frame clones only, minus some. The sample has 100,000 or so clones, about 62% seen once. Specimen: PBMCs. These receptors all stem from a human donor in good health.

The chain's CDR3 is CASSRSSYNSPLHF. In nucleotides, the CDR3 is TGTGCCAGCAGTCGGAGCTCCTATAATTCACCCCTCCACTTT. The V gene is TRBV6-5, the J gene TRBJ1-6; D is unclear. The CDR3 spans 14 residues. Germline V CDR1 and CDR2: MNHEY, SVGAGI. Trimming left V 5 bases short and J 0 bases short, with 5 bases between.

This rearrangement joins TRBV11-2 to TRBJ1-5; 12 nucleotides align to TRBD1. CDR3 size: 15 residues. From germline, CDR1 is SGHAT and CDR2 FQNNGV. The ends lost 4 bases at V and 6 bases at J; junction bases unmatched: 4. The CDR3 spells CASSSGQGASQPQHF. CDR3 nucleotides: TGTGCCAGCAGCTCGGGACAGGGGGCGAGTCAGCCCCAGCATTTT.

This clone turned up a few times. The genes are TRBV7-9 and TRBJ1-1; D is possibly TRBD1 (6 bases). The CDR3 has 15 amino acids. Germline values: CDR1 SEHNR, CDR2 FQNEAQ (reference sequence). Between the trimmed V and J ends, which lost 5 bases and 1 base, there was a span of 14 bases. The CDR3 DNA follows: TGTGCCAGCAGCCCGTACGCGACAGGGAACACTGAAGCTTTCTTT. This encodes CASSPYATGNTEAFF.

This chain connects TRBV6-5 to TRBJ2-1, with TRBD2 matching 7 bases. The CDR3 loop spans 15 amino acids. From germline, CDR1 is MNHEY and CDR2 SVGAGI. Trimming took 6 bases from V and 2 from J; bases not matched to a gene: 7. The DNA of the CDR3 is TGTGCCAGCAGAGCGGGATCAAGTCCCTACAATGAGCAGTTCTTC. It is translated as CASRAGSSPYNEQFF.

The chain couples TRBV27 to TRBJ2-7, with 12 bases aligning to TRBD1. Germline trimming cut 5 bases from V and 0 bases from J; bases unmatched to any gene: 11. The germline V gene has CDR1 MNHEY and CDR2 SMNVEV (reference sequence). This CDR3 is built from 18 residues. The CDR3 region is CASSRGTGGSPSSYEQYF. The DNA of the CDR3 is TGTGCCAGCAGTCGAGGGACAGGGGGCTCCCCGAGCTCCTACGAGCAGTACTTC.

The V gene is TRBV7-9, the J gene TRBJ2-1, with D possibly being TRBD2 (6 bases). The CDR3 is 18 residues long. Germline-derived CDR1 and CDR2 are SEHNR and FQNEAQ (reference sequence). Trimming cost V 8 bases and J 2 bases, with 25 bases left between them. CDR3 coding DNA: TGTGCCAGCTTATCCCTGTCAGCCTTAGCGGCAACCTACAATGAGCAGTTCTTC. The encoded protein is CASLSLSALAATYNEQFF.